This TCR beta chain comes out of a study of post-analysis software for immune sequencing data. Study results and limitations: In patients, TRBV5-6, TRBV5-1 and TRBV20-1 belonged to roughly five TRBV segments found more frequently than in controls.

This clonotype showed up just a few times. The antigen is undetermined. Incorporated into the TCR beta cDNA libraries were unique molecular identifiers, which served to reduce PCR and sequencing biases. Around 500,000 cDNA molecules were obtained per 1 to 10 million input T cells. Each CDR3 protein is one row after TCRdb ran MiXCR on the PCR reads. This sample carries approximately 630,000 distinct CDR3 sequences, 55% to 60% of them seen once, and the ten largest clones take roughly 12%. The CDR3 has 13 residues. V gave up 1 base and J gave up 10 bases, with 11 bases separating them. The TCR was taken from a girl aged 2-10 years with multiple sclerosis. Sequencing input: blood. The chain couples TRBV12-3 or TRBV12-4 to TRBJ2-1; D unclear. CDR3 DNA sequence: TGTGCCAGCAGTTTAGGACTGCCCAGAGAGCAGTTCTTC. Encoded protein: CASSLGLPREQFF.